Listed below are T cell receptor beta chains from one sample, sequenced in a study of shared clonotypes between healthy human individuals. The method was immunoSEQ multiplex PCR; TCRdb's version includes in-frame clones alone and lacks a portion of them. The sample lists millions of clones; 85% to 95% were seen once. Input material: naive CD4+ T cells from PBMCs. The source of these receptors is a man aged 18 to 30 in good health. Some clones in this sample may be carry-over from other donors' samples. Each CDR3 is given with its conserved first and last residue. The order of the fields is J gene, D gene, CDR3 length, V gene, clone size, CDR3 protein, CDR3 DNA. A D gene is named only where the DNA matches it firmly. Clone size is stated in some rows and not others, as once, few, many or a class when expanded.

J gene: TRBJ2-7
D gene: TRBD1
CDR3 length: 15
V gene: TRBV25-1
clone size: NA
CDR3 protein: CASSDLTGSSYEQYF
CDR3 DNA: TGTGCCAGCAGTGACCTGACAGGGAGCTCCTACGAGCAGTACTTC

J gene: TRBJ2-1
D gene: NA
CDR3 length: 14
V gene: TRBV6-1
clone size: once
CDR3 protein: CASSGPGPNARQFF
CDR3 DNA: TGTGCCAGCAGTGGACCTGGGCCTAACGCCCGGCAGTTCTTC

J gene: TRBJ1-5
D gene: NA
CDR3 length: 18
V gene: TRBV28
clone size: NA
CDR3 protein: CASSSAGDPGLRNQPQHF
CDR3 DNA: TGTGCCAGCAGTTCCGCAGGGGACCCAGGACTTCGCAATCAGCCCCAGCATTTT

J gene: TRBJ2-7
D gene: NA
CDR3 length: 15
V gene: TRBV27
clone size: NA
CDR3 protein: CASSSSAAGPYEQYF
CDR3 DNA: TGTGCCAGCAGTTCCTCAGCGGCCGGCCCCTACGAGCAGTACTTC

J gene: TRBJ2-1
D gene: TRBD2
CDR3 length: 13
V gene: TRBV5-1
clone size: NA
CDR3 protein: CASSLASGGEQFF
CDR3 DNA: TGCGCCAGCAGCTTGGCCAGCGGGGGCGAGCAGTTCTTC

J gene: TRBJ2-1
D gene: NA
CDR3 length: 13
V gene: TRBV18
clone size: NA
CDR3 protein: CASSQSSGIEQFF
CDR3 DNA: TGTGCCAGCTCACAGTCCTCCGGGATTGAGCAGTTCTTC

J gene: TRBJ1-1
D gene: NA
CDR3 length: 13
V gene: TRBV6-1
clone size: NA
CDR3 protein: CASSVVTDTEAFF
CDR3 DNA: TGTGCCAGCAGTGTTGTCACAGACACTGAAGCTTTCTTT

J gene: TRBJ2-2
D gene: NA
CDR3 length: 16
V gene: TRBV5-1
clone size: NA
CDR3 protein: CASSFSAALGTGELFF
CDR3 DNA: TGCGCCAGCAGCTTCTCTGCAGCCTTGGGGACCGGGGAGCTGTTTTTT

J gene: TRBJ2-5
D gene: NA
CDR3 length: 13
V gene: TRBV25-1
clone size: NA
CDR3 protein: CASSVGSQETQYF
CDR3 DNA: TGTGCCAGCAGTGTGGGCAGTCAAGAGACCCAGTACTTC

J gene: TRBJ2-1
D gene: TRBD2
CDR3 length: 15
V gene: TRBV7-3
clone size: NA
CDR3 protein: CASSSGTRSGDEQFF
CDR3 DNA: TGTGCCAGCAGCTCCGGGACTAGGAGTGGGGATGAGCAGTTCTTC

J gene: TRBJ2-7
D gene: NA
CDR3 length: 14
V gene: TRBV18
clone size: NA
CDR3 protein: CASSDRDGLYEQYF
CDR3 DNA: TGTGCCAGCTCAGACCGGGACGGACTCTACGAGCAGTACTTC

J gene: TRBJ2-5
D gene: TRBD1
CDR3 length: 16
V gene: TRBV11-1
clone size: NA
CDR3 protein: CASSLGDRGRGETQYF
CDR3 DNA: TGTGCCAGCAGCTTAGGTGACAGGGGGCGTGGAGAGACCCAGTACTTC

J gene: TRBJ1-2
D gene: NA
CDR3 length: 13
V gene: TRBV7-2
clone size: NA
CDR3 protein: CASSQHGAHGYTF
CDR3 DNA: TGTGCCAGCAGCCAACACGGGGCCCATGGCTACACCTTC

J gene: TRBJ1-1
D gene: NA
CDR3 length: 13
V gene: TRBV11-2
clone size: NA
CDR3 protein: CASSFSRNTEAFF
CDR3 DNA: TGTGCCAGCAGCTTCAGCCGGAACACTGAAGCTTTCTTT

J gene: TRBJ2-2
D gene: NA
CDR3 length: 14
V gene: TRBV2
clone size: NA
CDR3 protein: CASSVEQKSGELFF
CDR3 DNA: TGTGCCAGCAGTGTGGAGCAGAAGTCCGGGGAGCTGTTTTTT

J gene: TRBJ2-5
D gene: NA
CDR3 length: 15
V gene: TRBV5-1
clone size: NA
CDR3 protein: CASSLDPHDQETQYF
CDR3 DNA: TGCGCCAGCAGCTTGGACCCCCATGATCAAGAGACCCAGTACTTC

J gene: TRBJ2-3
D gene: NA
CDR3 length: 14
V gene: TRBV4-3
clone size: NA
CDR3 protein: CASSPDGGTDTQYF
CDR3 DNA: TGCGCCAGCAGCCCAGATGGAGGGACAGATACGCAGTATTTT

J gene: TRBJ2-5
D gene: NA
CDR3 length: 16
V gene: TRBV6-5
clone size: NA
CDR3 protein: CASSYYGAGRQETQYF
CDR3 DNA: TGTGCCAGCAGTTACTACGGGGCAGGGAGGCAAGAGACCCAGTACTTC

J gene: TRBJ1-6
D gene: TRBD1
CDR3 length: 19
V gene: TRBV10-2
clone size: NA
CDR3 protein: CASTEFGQGASSYNSPLHF
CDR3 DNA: TGCGCCAGCACCGAATTTGGACAGGGGGCGAGCTCCTATAATTCACCCCTCCACTTT

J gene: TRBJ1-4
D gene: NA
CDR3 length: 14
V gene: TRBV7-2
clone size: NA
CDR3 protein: CASSQDAFGEKLFF
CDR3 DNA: TGTGCCAGCAGCCAAGACGCGTTCGGTGAAAAACTGTTTTTT

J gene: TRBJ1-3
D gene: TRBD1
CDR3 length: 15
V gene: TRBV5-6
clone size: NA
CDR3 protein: CASSFGTGSGNTIYF
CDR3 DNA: TGTGCCAGCAGCTTTGGGACAGGGTCTGGAAACACCATATATTTT

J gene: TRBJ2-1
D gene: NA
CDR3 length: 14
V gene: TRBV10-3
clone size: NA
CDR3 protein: CAISGASSYNEQFF
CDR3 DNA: TGTGCCATCAGTGGGGCTAGTTCCTACAATGAGCAGTTCTTC